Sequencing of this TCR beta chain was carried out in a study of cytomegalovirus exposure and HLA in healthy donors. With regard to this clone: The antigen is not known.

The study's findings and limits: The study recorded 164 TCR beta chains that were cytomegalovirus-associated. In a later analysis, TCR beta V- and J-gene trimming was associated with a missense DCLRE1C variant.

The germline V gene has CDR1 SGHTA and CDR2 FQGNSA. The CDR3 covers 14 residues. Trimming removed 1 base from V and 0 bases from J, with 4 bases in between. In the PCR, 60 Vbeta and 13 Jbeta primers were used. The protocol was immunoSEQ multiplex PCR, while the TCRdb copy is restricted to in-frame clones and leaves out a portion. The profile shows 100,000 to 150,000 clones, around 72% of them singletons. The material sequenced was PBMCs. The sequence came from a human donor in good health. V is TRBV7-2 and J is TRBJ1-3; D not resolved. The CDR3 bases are TGTGCCAGCAGCTTAGGGCCCTCTGGAAACACCATATATTTT. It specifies CASSLGPSGNTIYF.